A single sample gave rise to the 26 T cell receptor beta chains below, sequenced in a study of T cells after posttransplantation cyclophosphamide. Clones were sequenced by immunoSEQ multiplex PCR, and TCRdb holds only the in-frame ones, with some missing. Found here are approximately 24,000 clones, no singletons; the ten largest cover roughly 7%. The sequenced sample consisted of PBMCs. Receptor source: an older woman in good health, CMV-negative, and a related stem cell transplant donor.

This clone was counted ten times or more. The rearrangement joins TRBV11-2 to TRBJ2-5, with TRBD2 matching over 7 bases. The CDR3 is made up of 13 amino acids. Germline trimming cut 7 bases from V and 6 bases from J; bases unmatched to any gene: 8. Germline CDR1 is SGHAT and CDR2 is FQNNGV. In DNA, the CDR3 is TGTGCCAGCACGGGCGGGAGTACAAAGACCCAGTACTTC. Encoded protein: CASTGGSTKTQYF.

This clone was picked up many times. The gene calls are TRBV5-6 and TRBJ1-6; 7 nucleotides line up with TRBD1. The CDR3 has 15 residues. V shed 5 bases, J shed 0 bases, and the junction held 2 bases outside the gene matches. Germline loops: CDR1 SGHDT, CDR2 YYEEEE. Here the CDR3 DNA reads TGTGCCAGCAGTTACAGGGGCTCCTATAATTCACCCCTCCACTTT. Its protein is CASSYRGSYNSPLHF.

This clone occurred many times. V and J are TRBV7-2 and TRBJ2-5; TRBD1 agrees at 8 bases. V dropped 5 bases and J dropped 2; count of bases not matched to a gene: 7. The length of the CDR3 is 15 residues. Per germline, CDR1 SGHTA and CDR2 FQGNSA. This CDR3 is CASSRGQVLQETQYF. CDR3 bases: TGTGCCAGCAGCCGGGGACAGGTTCTTCAAGAGACCCAGTACTTC.

The sample holds many counts of this clone. This sequence joins TRBV7-3 and TRBJ2-7; TRBD2 might be the D (7 bases). Germline V gene sequence: CDR1 SGHTA, CDR2 FQGTGA. This CDR3 has 14 amino acids. The germline V and J ends were trimmed by 6 bases and 5 bases, with 17 bases remaining between them. CDR3 nucleotide sequence: TGTGCCAGCAGTGCCGCGGGGGCGGGCCACGAGCAGTACTTC. Amino acid sequence: CASSAAGAGHEQYF.

This clone was detected ten times or more. The J gene is TRBJ2-3, the V gene TRBV28, with TRBD2 identical over 11 bases. Germline V gives CDR1 MDHEN, CDR2 SYDVKM. After removal of 6 bases from V and 2 bases from J, the junction contained 13 bases not matched to a gene. This CDR3 has 18 amino acids. The CDR3 nucleotides read TGTGCCAGCAGACCCCTACGCCTACTAGCGGGAGACACAGATACGCAGTATTTT. Translation gives CASRPLRLLAGDTDTQYF.

This clone was seen at least ten times. V gene TRBV7-9 combines with J gene TRBJ2-1; perhaps TRBD2 as D (5 bases). The CDR3 runs 14 residues. Trimming removed 7 bases at V and 12 bases at J, with 22 bases between. Germline values: CDR1 SEHNR, CDR2 FQNEAQ (reference sequence). CDR3 nucleotides: TGTGCCAGCACCTCAAACCGGGATCGACGGCGGCAGTTCTTC. Its protein is CASTSNRDRRRQFF.

V is TRBV21-1 and J is TRBJ2-5; TRBD2 was called by the table and not checked on the DNA. The J call may be incorrect, as the DNA end agrees better with TRBJ2-7. TRBV21-1 is reported as a pseudogene. The CDR3 runs 12 residues. Here the CDR3 DNA reads TGTGCCAGCACGGGGTTCTACTACGAGCAGTACTTC. It yields the protein CASTGFYYEQYF.

This clone was found many times. This rearrangement joins TRBV7-3 to TRBJ1-3; TRBD1 is a possible D gene (5 bases). Germline V CDR1 and CDR2: SGHTA, FQGTGA. The germline V and J ends were trimmed by 0 bases and 0 bases, with 6 bases remaining between them. This CDR3 is built from 15 residues. The CDR3 reads CASSLTGDSGNTIYF. In DNA form, the CDR3 reads TGTGCCAGCAGCTTAACAGGGGACTCTGGAAACACCATATATTTT.

This clone has ten or more counts. The gene calls are TRBV7-2 and TRBJ2-3; the D gene is possibly TRBD2 (6 bases). CDR1 SGHTA and CDR2 FQGNSA come from the germline V gene. Trimming shortened V by 0 bases and J by 0 bases, and 13 bases separated the two germline ends. This CDR3 comprises 17 residues. The CDR3 nucleotides read TGTGCCAGCAGCTTAGCGGGGTTTGGGACTAGCACAGATACGCAGTATTTT. It translates to CASSLAGFGTSTDTQYF.

This clone was detected many times. V and J are TRBV11-2 and TRBJ2-4; D gene unclear. V was shortened by 4 bases and J by 5 bases, with 12 bases between the two germline ends. The CDR3 has 14 residues. Germline assignment: CDR1 SGHAT and CDR2 FQNNGV. CDR3 nucleotides: TGTGCCAGCAGCTCGTTTATGGCTGAAAACATTCAGTACTTC. Amino acids: CASSSFMAENIQYF.

This clone was detected ten times or more. This chain links TRBV4-3 with TRBJ2-1, with 7 bases lining up with TRBD2. The CDR3 consists of 14 residues. Germline CDR1 is LGHNA and CDR2 is YSLEER. J gave up 9 bases and V 0 bases, and 5 bases lay outside the gene matches. The chain's CDR3 is CASSQDLPGGEQFF. Here the CDR3 DNA reads TGCGCCAGCAGCCAAGATCTCCCGGGGGGTGAGCAGTTCTTC.

This clone was counted at least ten times. The sample has other DNA sequences that encode this CDR3 too. The rearrangement uses TRBV9 and TRBJ2-1, with 7 bases that match TRBD2. This CDR3 has 15 residues. Germline V gene lookup returns CDR1 SGDLS and CDR2 YYNGEE. Germline trimming cut 2 bases from V and 2 bases from J; bases unmatched to any gene: 4. The CDR3 sequence is CASSVSGLPYNEQFF. DNA of the CDR3: TGTGCCAGCAGCGTCTCGGGACTACCCTACAATGAGCAGTTCTTC.

This clone was detected ten times or more. V and J are TRBV2 and TRBJ1-2; a possible D gene is TRBD1 (6 bases). Looked up from germline, CDR1 is SNHLY and CDR2 is FYNNEI. The CDR3 runs to 12 residues. Trimming took 5 bases from V and 7 from J, leaving 11 bases between them. CDR3 sequence (DNA): TGTGCCAGCAGTCCAGGGGTAGGTGGCTACACCTTC. Translated: CASSPGVGGYTF.

This clone was counted many times. The V gene is TRBV5-1, the J gene TRBJ2-5; the match to TRBD2 covers 14 bases. Germline V gene lookup returns CDR1 SGHRS and CDR2 YFSETQ. Unmatched junction bases numbered 3, after V lost 1 base and J lost 4 bases. The CDR3 consists of 16 residues. The CDR3 region is CASSLMGLAGAETQYF. CDR3 nucleotides: TGCGCCAGCAGCTTGATGGGACTAGCGGGAGCAGAGACCCAGTACTTC.

This clone appeared many times. The rearrangement uses TRBV6-5 and TRBJ1-1, with a possible D match to TRBD1 (5 bases). Trimming removed 0 bases at V and 7 bases at J, with 12 bases between. CDR1 MNHEY and CDR2 SVGAGI come from the germline V gene. The CDR3 totals 14 residues. The chain's CDR3 is CASSYSTREHEAFF. The CDR3, as DNA: TGTGCCAGCAGTTACTCGACCAGGGAACATGAAGCTTTCTTT.

This clone was seen many times. V usage is TRBV5-1 and J usage is TRBJ1-2, with TRBD1 matching over 9 bases. The germline V gene encodes CDR1 SGHRS and CDR2 YFSETQ. After removal of 1 base from V and 4 bases from J, the junction contained 5 bases not matched to a gene. The CDR3 runs to 15 residues. The CDR3 region is CASSLTGGAGYGYTF. In DNA, the CDR3 is TGCGCCAGCAGCTTGACAGGGGGCGCCGGCTATGGCTACACCTTC.

This clone was seen at least ten times. The V call is TRBV10-2, the J call TRBJ1-1, with D hard to call. Germline V gives CDR1 WSHSY, CDR2 SAAADI. Trimming took 0 bases from V and 11 from J, leaving 16 bases between them. CDR3 length equals 14 residues. The CDR3 sequence: CASSESEGRRWAFF. CDR3 DNA: TGCGCCAGCAGTGAGTCTGAAGGGAGAAGGTGGGCTTTCTTT.

This clone was counted at least ten times. The V and J genes are TRBV7-2 and TRBJ2-3, with TRBD2 matching over 10 bases. The CDR3 consists of 15 residues. The trim removed 5 bases at V and 4 bases at J, leaving 6 bases unmatched. Per germline, CDR1 SGHTA and CDR2 FQGNSA. CDR3 residues: CASSPLAGAPDTQYF. The DNA for the CDR3 is TGTGCCAGCAGCCCTCTAGCGGGAGCCCCAGATACGCAGTATTTT.

This clone was recorded a few times. The chain carries TRBV12-5 and TRBJ1-5, with a possible D match to TRBD1 (5 bases). This CDR3 region has 19 residues. V was shortened by 7 bases and J by 1 base, with 26 bases between the two germline ends. The germline gives CDR1 LGHNT, CDR2 FRNRAP. This CDR3 is CASDLGEADPYLSNQPQHF. The CDR3 nucleotides are TGTGCTAGTGACTTGGGGGAGGCCGATCCTTATTTGAGCAATCAGCCCCAGCATTTT.

This clone was counted ten times or more. The chain uses TRBV6-5 and TRBJ1-2; possibly TRBD1 for D (5 bases). The V gene's germline CDR1 is MNHEY and CDR2 SVGAGI. The CDR3 covers 13 residues. V was shortened by 2 bases and J by 8 bases, with 12 bases between the two germline ends. The DNA of the CDR3 is TGTGCCAGCAGTTACGGGATGGGGCTCGGCTACACCTTC. This translates into CASSYGMGLGYTF.

This clone was found many times. CDR3 residues: CASSYSSGQETQYF. The CDR3 DNA sequence: TGTGCCAGCAGTTACTCAAGCGGGCAAGAGACCCAGTACTTC. The chain has TRBV6-6 and TRBJ2-5; D perhaps matches TRBD2 (6 bases). V lost 0 bases, J lost 2 bases, and 7 bases lay in between. This CDR3 has 14 residues. CDR1 MNHNY and CDR2 SVGAGI come from the germline V gene (reference sequence).

This clone was picked up many times. The genes are TRBV18 and TRBJ2-7, with D perhaps matching TRBD1 (6 bases). This CDR3 is built from 14 residues. Between the trimmed V and J ends, which lost 4 bases and 0 bases, there was a span of 10 bases. Germline V lookup: CDR1 KGHSH, CDR2 LQKENI. The CDR3 loop reads CASSLTGPSYEQYF. CDR3 nucleotide sequence: TGTGCCAGCTCACTTACAGGGCCCTCCTACGAGCAGTACTTC.

There are a few counts of this clone. V and J are TRBV27 and TRBJ2-7, with a tentative D call TRBD1 (6 bases). Trimming took off 5 bases at V and 6 bases at J, with 23 bases between the two ends. Germline assignment: CDR1 MNHEY and CDR2 SMNVEV (reference sequence). The CDR3 totals 16 residues. The CDR3, as DNA: TGTGCCAGCAGTCCCATCCCAGGGGTGACCGCTTCCGAGCAGTACTTC. Amino acid sequence: CASSPIPGVTASEQYF.

This clone has at least ten counts. The V call is TRBV19, the J call TRBJ1-5; 8 bases line up with TRBD1. The germline V gene has CDR1 LNHDA and CDR2 SQIVND (reference sequence). The CDR3 sequence is 16 residues long. After removal of 7 bases from V and 7 bases from J, the junction contained 15 bases not matched to a gene. CDR3 DNA sequence: TGTGCCAGTACCAGATCCGGCCAGGGGGCTCACCAGCCCCAGCATTTT. The encoded protein is CASTRSGQGAHQPQHF.

This clone showed up many times. The chain carries TRBV29-1 and TRBJ2-7, with a weak D call TRBD1 (7 bases). Germline assignment: CDR1 SQVTM and CDR2 ANQGSEA. V lost 6 bases and J 2 bases, leaving 17 bases between the germline ends. The CDR3 spans 14 residues. CDR3 region: CSVRGGTATYEQYF. The CDR3 nucleotides read TGCAGCGTCCGCGGAGGGACAGCAACCTACGAGCAGTACTTC.

The rearrangement links TRBV5-1 to TRBJ2-5; 9 positions match TRBD1. Germline V gene data show CDR1 as SGHRS and CDR2 as YFSETQ. The CDR3 totals 15 residues. Unmatched junction bases numbered 9, after V lost 4 bases and J lost 5 bases. CDR3 nucleotides: TGCGCCAGCAGCCCCAATGGGGACAGGGATGAGACCCAGTACTTC. Its translation is CASSPNGDRDETQYF. Supplemented by reference TRBV5-1 and TRBJ2-5, the full variable domain reads KAGVTQTPRYLIKTRGQQVTLSCSPISGHRSVSWYQQTPGQGLQFLFEYFSETQRNKGNFPGRFSGRQFSNSRSEMNVSTLELGDSALYLCASSPNGDRDETQYFGPGTRLLVL.